This entry is about one T cell receptor beta chain. Its antigen is not known. The CDR3 is made up of 16 amino acids. In germline, CDR1 is SGHAT, CDR2 FQNNGV. With V trimmed by 0 bases and J by 5 bases, 6 bases remained unmatched. These data come from a study of T cell repertoires in cytomegalovirus infection. Study in general: Both a matching HLA type and CMV infection were indicated by public TCR beta signatures.

TCRdb passed the reads through MiXCR, listing each CDR3 protein once. The data show 40,000 to 50,000 distinct CDR3 sequences, with 20% seen just once and around 20% held by the top ten. Findings and caveats of the study: CMV-specific HLA-C-restricted TCR beta clonotypes dominated the ex vivo response. Frequencies of public TCR beta families were cumulated, and this identified carriers of CMV plus the relevant HLA.

This TCR was sampled from a human donor in good health (CMV status not recorded). Some clones in this sample may be carry-over from other donors' samples. V is TRBV11-2 and J is TRBJ2-7; 11 bases line up with TRBD2. The sequenced sample consisted of PBMCs, sequenced either directly or after in vitro stimulation (not recorded which). The CDR3, as DNA: TGTGCCAGCAGCTTAGAGATAGCGGGAGGGCACAACGAGCAGTACTTC. Protein sequence: CASSLEIAGGHNEQYF. The whole variable domain, remainder taken from reference TRBV11-2 and TRBJ2-7, is EAGVAQSPRYKIIEKRQSVAFWCNPISGHATLYWYQQILGQGPKLLIQFQNNGVVDDSQLPKDRFSAERLKGVDSTLKIQPAKLEDSAVYLCASSLEIAGGHNEQYFGPGTRLTVT.